The source of this TCR beta chain is a study of CD8 T cells in Susac syndrome. Overall study results and limits: A relatively small number of individuals underwent TCR sequencing and HLA analysis.

A quantity of roughly 0.5 to 1 ug RNA underwent reverse transcription using random hexamers. TCRdb re-called the immunoSEQ multiplex PCR reads with MiXCR, one entry per CDR3 protein. The sample shows 50,000 to 55,000 distinct CDR3 sequences, over 90% of them seen only once. Details on this clonotype: Its target is not known.

The CDR3 sequence is 15 residues long. The V end was cut by 5 bases, the J end by 1 base, with 15 bases between. Per the germline V gene, CDR1 is SGHAT and CDR2 is FQNNGV. Material: CD8+ T cells from PBMCs. This receptor was identified in a human donor with Susac syndrome. The J gene is TRBJ2-7, the V gene TRBV11-2; D call uncertain. The CDR3 nucleotides read TGTGCCAGCAGCCCCGTAGGACGCCGGTCCTACGAGCAGTACTTC. Amino acids: CASSPVGRRSYEQYF.